This is a list of T cell receptor beta chains from one sample in a study of blood T cell repertoires in COVID-19. Here immunoSEQ multiplex PCR was the method, and the copy in TCRdb shows in-frame clones only, minus some. Of about 270,000 clones in the sample, approximately 86% were seen once. Sequenced sample: PBMCs or T cells enriched from blood (not recorded which). The origin of the receptors is a woman under 30 who had recovered from COVID-19. The CDR3 runs from the conserved cysteine through the conserved F or W. D genes are given only for firm matches. Part of the rows lack a size; the others show once, few, many or a class for expanded clones.

v_call	clone_size	d_call	j_call	cdr3_aa	cdr3_nt
TRBV11-2	NA	NA	TRBJ2-5	CASSLRRDPGETQYF	TGTGCCAGCAGCTTGCGGCGGGACCCCGGAGAGACCCAGTACTTC
TRBV2	NA	NA	TRBJ1-2	CASSESANYGYTF	TGTGCCAGCAGTGAATCGGCTAACTATGGCTACACCTTC
TRBV28	NA	TRBD2	TRBJ2-5	CASSQGLAGVETQYF	TGTGCCAGCAGCCAAGGACTAGCGGGAGTTGAGACCCAGTACTTC
TRBV27	NA	TRBD1	TRBJ2-5	CASSSFPPGQGRETQYF	TGTGCCAGCAGTTCCTTCCCCCCGGGACAGGGGAGGGAGACCCAGTACTTC
TRBV7-9	NA	NA	TRBJ2-1	CASSPIYNEQFF	TGTGCCAGCAGCCCTATCTACAATGAGCAGTTCTTC
TRBV15	NA	TRBD1	TRBJ1-6	CATKTDRGSYNSPLHF	TGTGCCACCAAGACGGACAGGGGTTCCTATAATTCACCCCTCCACTTT
TRBV28	NA	NA	TRBJ1-2	CASSFPPLPRDGYTF	TGTGCCAGCAGTTTTCCGCCCCTTCCTCGCGATGGCTACACCTTC
TRBV2	NA	TRBD1	TRBJ2-5	CASSNRDRGLGETQYF	TGTGCCAGCAGTAACCGGGACAGGGGTTTAGGGGAGACCCAGTACTTC
TRBV12-3/TRBV12-4	NA	NA	TRBJ2-2	CASSLTAVGELFF	TGTGCCAGCAGTTTGACGGCGGTCGGGGAGCTGTTTTTT
TRBV3-1/TRBV3-2	NA	NA	TRBJ1-2	CASSQPRGGVRGYTF	TGTGCCAGCAGCCAACCCAGAGGGGGGGTTAGGGGCTACACCTTC
TRBV7-9	NA	TRBD2	TRBJ2-5	CASSLPLAGGQETQYF	TGTGCCAGCAGCTTACCCCTAGCGGGGGGGCAAGAGACCCAGTACTTC
TRBV5-5	NA	TRBD1	TRBJ2-7	CASSLSGQSLYEQYF	TGTGCCAGCAGCTTGTCGGGACAGTCCCTCTACGAGCAGTACTTC
TRBV9	few	TRBD1	TRBJ1-3	CASSVGTGGFEDTIYF	TGTGCCAGCAGCGTGGGGACAGGGGGCTTCGAGGACACCATATATTTT
TRBV5-1	NA	TRBD2	TRBJ2-1	CASSLVSGGTNEQFF	TGCGCCAGCAGCTTGGTCAGCGGGGGGACGAATGAGCAGTTCTTC
TRBV9	NA	TRBD1	TRBJ1-1	CASSVGTGGPEAFF	TGTGCCAGCAGCGTAGGGACAGGGGGCCCTGAAGCTTTCTTT
TRBV28	NA	NA	TRBJ2-7	CASSPQVDSYEQYF	TGTGCCAGCAGTCCACAGGTGGACTCCTACGAGCAGTACTTC
TRBV21-1	NA	NA	TRBJ2-1	CASSKAGLPSLDEQFF	TGTGCCAGCAGCAAAGCTGGACTACCCTCGCTGGATGAGCAGTTCTTC
TRBV11-3	many	NA	TRBJ1-6	CASSLNRGIPASYNSPLHF	TGTGCCAGCAGCTTAAACCGAGGGATCCCCGCCTCCTATAATTCACCCCTCCACTTT
TRBV6-4	NA	TRBD1	TRBJ2-1	CASSAEQGVLFNEQFF	TGTGCCAGCAGTGCCGAACAGGGGGTTCTCTTCAATGAGCAGTTCTTC
TRBV28	NA	NA	TRBJ1-4	CASSLMGGSTNEKLFF	TGTGCCAGCAGTTTAATGGGGGGTTCAACTAATGAAAAACTGTTTTTT
TRBV28	NA	NA	TRBJ2-5	CASSLPGYQETQYF	TGTGCCAGCAGTTTACCAGGATACCAAGAGACCCAGTACTTC
TRBV6-5	NA	TRBD1	TRBJ1-1	CASSRTGAGEAFF	TGTGCCAGCAGCCGAACAGGGGCTGGAGAAGCTTTCTTT
TRBV24-1	NA	TRBD1	TRBJ1-3	CATENYWRTGLRSGNTIYF	TGTGCCACAGAAAACTATTGGAGGACAGGACTACGCTCTGGAAACACCATATATTTT
TRBV5-4	NA	TRBD2	TRBJ2-2	CASSDRDYLTGELFF	TGTGCCAGCAGCGACCGGGACTACCTTACCGGGGAGCTGTTTTTT
TRBV4-2	NA	TRBD2	TRBJ2-1	CASSQDWRTSNFF	TGTGCCAGCAGCCAAGATTGGCGGACTAGCAATTTCTTC
TRBV7-6	NA	TRBD1	TRBJ2-7	CASSLGTGKGYEQYF	TGTGCCAGCAGCTTAGGGACAGGGAAAGGCTACGAGCAGTACTTC
TRBV28	few	TRBD1	TRBJ2-7	CASSFQGQGYEQYF	TGTGCCAGCAGTTTTCAGGGACAGGGTTACGAGCAGTACTTC
TRBV28	NA	NA	TRBJ1-2	CASSLYPTPADGYTF	TGTGCCAGCAGTTTATATCCGACGCCTGCGGATGGCTACACCTTC
TRBV4-1	NA	NA	TRBJ2-5	CASSRWRGETQYF	TGCGCCAGCAGCAGATGGCGGGGAGAGACCCAGTACTTC
TRBV9	NA	NA	TRBJ2-2	CASSGGDSSTGELFF	TGTGCCAGCAGCGGGGGGGACAGTTCCACCGGGGAGCTGTTTTTT
TRBV19	NA	TRBD2	TRBJ2-3	CASSWRAGANTQYF	TGTGCCAGTAGTTGGAGAGCGGGAGCGAATACGCAGTATTTT